Listed below are T cell receptor beta chains from one sample, sequenced in a study of blood T cell repertoires in COVID-19. This table comes from immunoSEQ multiplex PCR, and its TCRdb copy is limited to in-frame clones, with some not included. This table has about 120,000 clones, roughly nine tenths appearing once. The material sequenced was peripheral blood. The receptors originated from a man between 65 and 85 years old with active or convalescent COVID-19. Both conserved end residues are part of each CDR3. A D gene is named only where the DNA matches it firmly. Clone size appears in some rows only: once, few, many, or a class for an expanded clone.

length: 16
J: TRBJ2-7
size: .
V: TRBV6-5
D: TRBD1
DNA: TGTGCCAGCAGTTATTGGGTGGGACAGGGGGCCCACGAGCAGTACTTC
CDR3: CASSYWVGQGAHEQYF

length: 15
J: TRBJ2-3
size: .
V: TRBV7-8
D: TRBD2
DNA: TGTGCCAGCAGCTTACCAGCGGGAGCGGCAGATACGCAGTATTTT
CDR3: CASSLPAGAADTQYF

length: 14
J: TRBJ2-7
size: .
V: TRBV6-5
D: TRBD1
DNA: TGTGCCAGCAGTTTAGACAGGGACTCCTACGAGCAGTACTTC
CDR3: CASSLDRDSYEQYF

length: 16
J: TRBJ2-5
size: .
V: TRBV9
D: TRBD2
DNA: TGTGCCAGCAGCGTCGGAAGCGGGAGGGCCCCAGAGACCCAGTACTTC
CDR3: CASSVGSGRAPETQYF

length: 15
J: TRBJ1-5
size: .
V: TRBV19
D: TRBD1
DNA: TGTGCCAGTAGTCCGGGACAGTTAGTGGATCAGCCCCAGCATTTT
CDR3: CASSPGQLVDQPQHF

length: 15
J: TRBJ2-7
size: .
V: TRBV28
D: TRBD2
DNA: TGTGCCAGCAGCCTTAGCGGGAGGGATTGGGGGGAGCAGTACTTC
CDR3: CASSLSGRDWGEQYF

length: 13
J: TRBJ2-7
size: .
V: TRBV28
D: TRBD2
DNA: TGTGCCAGCATTGCTAGCGGGAGTAACGAGCAGTACTTC
CDR3: CASIASGSNEQYF

length: 16
J: TRBJ1-2
size: .
V: TRBV3-1/TRBV3-2
D: TRBD1
DNA: TGTGCCAGCAGCCCACAAGGGGGGCAGGGGGTCTATGGCTACACCTTC
CDR3: CASSPQGGQGVYGYTF

length: 17
J: TRBJ1-5
size: once
V: TRBV13
D: TRBD1
DNA: TGTGCCAGCAGCTTAGGCCCCGGGACAGGGGGCAATCAGCCCCAGCATTTT
CDR3: CASSLGPGTGGNQPQHF

length: 14
J: TRBJ2-2
size: .
V: TRBV25-1
D: .
DNA: TGTGCCAGCGGACCCCGGACAAACACCGGGGAGCTGTTTTTT
CDR3: CASGPRTNTGELFF

length: 15
J: TRBJ1-2
size: .
V: TRBV6-1
D: TRBD1
DNA: TGTGCCAGCAGTGAAGCGGGACAGGGGGCCCGTGGCTACACCTTC
CDR3: CASSEAGQGARGYTF

length: 15
J: TRBJ1-2
size: .
V: TRBV6-5
D: TRBD1
DNA: TGTGCCAGCAGTTACTCGGGACAGGATAACTATGGCTACACCTTC
CDR3: CASSYSGQDNYGYTF

length: 16
J: TRBJ1-2
size: .
V: TRBV5-1
D: TRBD1
DNA: TGCGCCAGCAGCTGGGGGGACAGGGAGAGCCTCTATGGCTACACCTTC
CDR3: CASSWGDRESLYGYTF

length: 13
J: TRBJ1-5
size: .
V: TRBV24-1
D: .
DNA: TGTGCCACCAGTGATCCCTCAGGCCAGCCCCAGCATTTT
CDR3: CATSDPSGQPQHF

length: 14
J: TRBJ2-7
size: once
V: TRBV6-1
D: .
DNA: TGTGCCAGCAGTGAAGGGACAGTGTTTTACGAGCAGTACTTC
CDR3: CASSEGTVFYEQYF

length: 15
J: TRBJ2-1
size: .
V: TRBV2
D: TRBD2
DNA: TGTGCCAGCAGGGCCCGGACTAGCGGTTACAATGAGCAGTTCTTC
CDR3: CASRARTSGYNEQFF

length: 13
J: TRBJ1-4
size: once
V: TRBV14
D: .
DNA: TGTGCCAGCAGCCAGGGGGCTTTAGAAAAACTGTTTTTT
CDR3: CASSQGALEKLFF

length: 16
J: TRBJ2-1
size: .
V: TRBV9
D: .
DNA: TGTGCCAGCAGCGTAGCCGGGACAAGCTCCTACAATGAGCAGTTCTTC
CDR3: CASSVAGTSSYNEQFF

length: 16
J: TRBJ1-3
size: once
V: TRBV7-2
D: TRBD1
DNA: TGTGCCAGCAGCACAGCGGGGACAGGGATAAGAAACACCATATATTTT
CDR3: CASSTAGTGIRNTIYF

length: 16
J: TRBJ2-5
size: .
V: TRBV7-9
D: TRBD2
DNA: TGTGCCAGCAGCTGGGGGCTAGCGGGAGGACAAGAGACCCAGTACTTC
CDR3: CASSWGLAGGQETQYF

length: 14
J: TRBJ2-1
size: .
V: TRBV5-4
D: .
DNA: TGTGCCAGCAGCTTGGTTGCGGTCTACAATGAGCAGTTCTTC
CDR3: CASSLVAVYNEQFF

length: 15
J: TRBJ2-5
size: .
V: TRBV6-1
D: .
DNA: TGTGCCAGCAGTGAGAACAGGGAAGGAGGAGAGACCCAGTACTTC
CDR3: CASSENREGGETQYF

length: 17
J: TRBJ1-1
size: few
V: TRBV28
D: .
DNA: TGTGCCAGCAGTTTATCTTTACGGGGGGCAACGAACACTGAAGCTTTCTTT
CDR3: CASSLSLRGATNTEAFF

length: 18
J: TRBJ2-1
size: .
V: TRBV21-1
D: .
DNA: TGTGCCAGCAGCAAAGGGGGACTACTAGCGGTTGCCTACAATGAGCAGTTCTTC
CDR3: CASSKGGLLAVAYNEQFF

length: 15
J: TRBJ1-5
size: .
V: TRBV9
D: .
DNA: TGTGCCAGCAGCGTAGGAAGCTTATCTGATCAGCCCCAGCATTTT
CDR3: CASSVGSLSDQPQHF

length: 14
J: TRBJ1-5
size: .
V: TRBV6-2/TRBV6-3
D: TRBD1
DNA: TGTGCCAGCAGTTACGGGGACAGGGTGCAGCCCCAGCATTTT
CDR3: CASSYGDRVQPQHF

length: 15
J: TRBJ2-1
size: .
V: TRBV5-1
D: .
DNA: TGCGCCAGCAGATTCCGGGACACCCCCTACAATGAGCAGTTCTTC
CDR3: CASRFRDTPYNEQFF

length: 14
J: TRBJ1-1
size: .
V: TRBV18
D: .
DNA: TGTGCCAGCTCACCCCTCGGGGGAAACACTGAAGCTTTCTTT
CDR3: CASSPLGGNTEAFF

length: 16
J: TRBJ2-3
size: once
V: TRBV29-1
D: TRBD2
DNA: TGCAGCGTTGAAGGGACTAGCGGGAGGTGGGCAGATACGCAGTATTTT
CDR3: CSVEGTSGRWADTQYF

length: 14
J: TRBJ1-3
size: .
V: TRBV7-9
D: .
DNA: TGTGCCAGCACCAATGGGGGGTCCGGAAACACCATATATTTT
CDR3: CASTNGGSGNTIYF

length: 14
J: TRBJ1-2
size: .
V: TRBV28
D: .
DNA: TGTGCCAGCAGTTTAGAGAGCCGTAACTATGGCTACACCTTC
CDR3: CASSLESRNYGYTF

length: 16
J: TRBJ1-1
size: .
V: TRBV18
D: TRBD1
DNA: TGTGCCAGCTCACCGTTTAACAGGGGTCCATCCTCTGAAGCTTTCTTT
CDR3: CASSPFNRGPSSEAFF

length: 14
J: TRBJ1-2
size: .
V: TRBV29-1
D: .
DNA: TGCAGCGCTGGGGAAGGGGGTTATCCGAATGGCTACACCTTC
CDR3: CSAGEGGYPNGYTF

length: 13
J: TRBJ2-5
size: .
V: TRBV11-1
D: .
DNA: TGTGCCAGCAGCTCGGGACTTGCCGCGACCCAGTACTTC
CDR3: CASSSGLAATQYF

length: 16
J: TRBJ2-6
size: .
V: TRBV19
D: .
DNA: TGTGCCAGTAGTATCCGAGGGGGATCTGGGGCCAACGTCCTGACTTTC
CDR3: CASSIRGGSGANVLTF

length: 15
J: TRBJ1-2
size: .
V: TRBV5-5
D: TRBD1
DNA: TGTGCCAGCAGCTTGTCCGCAGGGGGGAACTATGGCTACACCTTC
CDR3: CASSLSAGGNYGYTF

length: 15
J: TRBJ2-7
size: .
V: TRBV28
D: .
DNA: TGTGCCAGCAGCCCTCGCCAGGGGAATTGGGCCGAGCAGTACTTC
CDR3: CASSPRQGNWAEQYF

length: 17
J: TRBJ2-1
size: .
V: TRBV5-5
D: TRBD2
DNA: TGTGCCAGCAGCTCGACCTATAGCGGGAGCTCCTACAATGAGCAGTTCTTC
CDR3: CASSSTYSGSSYNEQFF

length: 16
J: TRBJ2-1
size: .
V: TRBV28
D: TRBD1
DNA: TGTGCCAGCACGAATCGCCCCGGGACAGGGAACAATGAGCAGTTCTTC
CDR3: CASTNRPGTGNNEQFF

length: 14
J: TRBJ2-1
size: .
V: TRBV19
D: .
DNA: TGTGCCAGTAGTATAAGACAGGATAGCCATGAGCAGTTCTTC
CDR3: CASSIRQDSHEQFF

length: 14
J: TRBJ1-5
size: .
V: TRBV6-5
D: TRBD1
DNA: TGTGCCAGCAGCCTCGGGACAGTCAATCAGCCCCAGCATTTT
CDR3: CASSLGTVNQPQHF

length: 14
J: TRBJ1-4
size: .
V: TRBV15
D: TRBD1
DNA: TGTGCCACCAGCAGGGACAGGGAGACTGAAAAACTGTTTTTT
CDR3: CATSRDRETEKLFF